This T cell receptor (beta chain) emerged from a study of a mutant IDH1 vaccine in newly diagnosed glioma. Study-level background: Sex among treated patients split about 60% male, about 38% female; mean age was around 40 years. Most patients had radiochemotherapy with temozolomide before enrollment; others had one alone. Points from the study as a whole: Changes to the top peripheral T cell clonotypes appeared unrelated to pseudoprogression.

Regarding time point: baseline, week 1 (first vaccination visit). Noted treatment: pre-vaccination baseline after standard-of-care therapy. New IDH1-mutant, ATRX-lost WHO grade 3 or 4 astrocytomas occurred in donors. Turning to this clone: The antigen is not known.

Assay used: immunoSEQ multiplex PCR; TCRdb lists only in-frame clones, some missing. The sample has 20,000 to 25,000 clones, around 93% seen once. This TCR was recovered from a man aged 40-49 years with glioma. Sequenced material: PBMCs, taken from a glioma patient treated with radiotherapy, temozolomide or both.

DNA for the CDR3: TGCAGTGTCTCGGGCCCCCCATACACCTTC. Its translation: CSVSGPPYTF. The chain joins TRBV29-1 to TRBJ1-2; the D is unclear. CDR1 SQVTM and CDR2 ANQGSEA come from the germline V gene. This CDR3 region has 10 residues. Together with reference TRBV29-1 and TRBJ1-2, the CDR3 gives the full variable domain: SAVISQKPSRDICQRGTSLTIQCQVDSQVTMMFWYRQQPGQSLTLIATANQGSEATYESGFVIDKFPISRPNLTFSTLTVSNMSPEDSSIYLCSVSGPPYTFGSGTRLTVV.